The 5 T cell receptor beta chains below come from one sample, sequenced in a study of regulatory T cells in long-lasting Graves disease (dated by TCRdb to 2020 to 2023). Library creation used multiplex PCR. This sample was sequenced with an Illumina HiSeq 4000. TCR beta libraries were built with iRepertoire HTBI primers and Arm-PCR amplification of CDR3 regions. TCRdb trimmed the raw reads at Q25, called clones with MiXCR and kept productive beta chains. Every CDR3 protein is listed once, alongside the most common genes and DNA of its rows. The sample table lists some 600,000 distinct CDR3 sequences, about 15% of them with a count of one. The top ten clones comprise about 11% of the sample. This sample's time point label indicates: newly diagnosed GD, antithyroid drugs for less than 3 months. For both TCR sequencing and RNA sequencing, RNA was extracted from PBMCs in TRIzol. The sample also formed part of further work on T cells in Graves' hyperthyroidism and ophthalmopathy.

Sequenced here: peripheral blood mononuclear cells (PBMCs), sampled at new diagnosis, from a patient treated with antithyroid drugs. Receptors originate from a man aged 18 to 30 with Graves disease. Donor details come from another sample of the same person, matched by shared clones.

In this sample, this clonotype turned up once. A far larger clone is one nucleotide away, so this likely arose from a read error. The J gene is TRBJ2-5, the V gene TRBV11-2; 12 bases match TRBD2. CDR3 size: 18 residues. Germline CDR1 SGHAT, CDR2 FQNNGV. V was clipped by 6 bases and J by 5 bases; unmatched bases: 16. The CDR3 region is CASSGILAGGTRRETQYF. The CDR3, as DNA: TGTGCCAGCAGTGGGATCCTAGCGGGAGGGACTAGACGTGAGACCCAGTACTTC.

This clonotype was picked up many times. The chain carries TRBV12-3 or TRBV12-4 and TRBJ2-7; 10 bases map to TRBD1. The CDR3 runs to 13 residues. V lost 6 bases and J lost 2; bases outside the gene matches: 1. The CDR3 nucleotides read TGTGCCAGCAGCGGGACAGGGGCCTACGAGCAGTACTTC. This codes for CASSGTGAYEQYF.

This clonotype was counted only a few times. The V call is TRBV20-1, the J call TRBJ2-1; TRBD2 might be the D (6 bases). Germline values: CDR1 DFQATT, CDR2 SNEGSKA (reference sequence). The CDR3 has 18 amino acids. Trimming shortened V by 0 bases and J by 7 bases, and 25 bases separated the two germline ends. The CDR3, as DNA: TGCAGTGCTAGAGATGGAGGGACCGGGACTCCGGCAAGTAATGAGCAGTTCTTC. Translated: CSARDGGTGTPASNEQFF.

The table lists this clonotype with a few counts. The gene calls are TRBV6-2 or TRBV6-3 and TRBJ2-5; 9 bases map to TRBD2. Germline V gives CDR1 MNHEY, CDR2 SVGEGT. V shed 0 bases, J shed 1 base, and the junction held 0 bases outside the gene matches. This CDR3 is 15 amino acids long. This CDR3 is CASSYSSGSQETQYF. As DNA, the CDR3 is TGTGCCAGCAGTTACTCTAGCGGGAGCCAAGAGACCCAGTACTTC.

This clonotype was seen a handful of times. This chain connects TRBV3-1 to TRBJ2-2, with TRBD2 matching 15 bases. The CDR3 spans 17 residues. Germline V gene lookup returns CDR1 LGHDT and CDR2 YNNKEL (reference sequence). With V trimmed by 0 bases and J by 5 bases, 1 base remained unmatched. The CDR3 is CASSQEGLAGGTGELFF. The CDR3 bases are TGTGCCAGCAGCCAAGAAGGACTAGCGGGAGGGACCGGGGAGCTGTTTTTT.